This TCR beta chain was sequenced during a study of blood T cell repertoires in COVID-19. Study details: Specimens from acute and convalescent COVID-19 originated in the United States, Italy and Spain. T cells, B-cell-depleted T cells, or PBMCs provided the cDNA or gDNA that served as material.

Profiling relied on immunoSEQ multiplex PCR, and the TCRdb table lists in-frame clones only, not all of them. In the table there are some 150,000 clones, over 65% of which are singletons. Before being deemed recovered, Cohort 3 donors had two negative PCRs, clearance, or symptom resolution. The sequence was collected from a woman aged 45-59 years who had recovered from COVID-19. The sequencing input was PBMCs or T cells enriched from blood (not recorded which).

CDR3: CASTKGAGGSYPGYTF. The CDR3 coding sequence is TGTGCCAGCACCAAAGGGGCCGGGGGATCCTACCCTGGCTACACCTTC. The chain joins TRBV7-8 to TRBJ1-2, with D perhaps TRBD1 (5 bases). The V gene's germline CDR1 is SGHVS and CDR2 FQNEAQ. The CDR3 is 16 residues long. The ends were cut back, 7 bases at V and 7 bases at J, with 25 bases in the middle.